This TCR beta chain was found in a study of T cells in localized non-small cell lung cancer. Germline V gives CDR1 SGHTA, CDR2 FQGTGA. With 3 bases clipped from V and 1 base from J, the junction kept 1 base outside the gene matches. This CDR3 region has 15 residues. Study-wide points: Out of the top 100 tumor clones, a median around 57 were seen in adjacent lung. Multi-region tumor sequencing was not done, so intratumor heterogeneity could not be excluded. Longer overall survival was associated with a higher density of T cells in the blood. Clonality of T cells reached its maximum in uninvolved adjacent lung, surpassing tumor.

Points on this clone: As yet, its antigen is unknown.

TCRdb's table, derived via immunoSEQ multiplex PCR, lists solely in-frame clones and lacks some. The sample consists of about 76,000 clones, 65% to 85% of them appearing once. This chain uses TRBV7-3 with TRBJ2-3; 10 bases are shared with TRBD2. The sequencing here drew on peripheral blood, taken before any cancer treatment. The TCR comes from a female donor of 60 years or more with stage I lung adenocarcinoma. For the CDR3, the DNA is TGTGCCAGCAGCTTTAGCGGGGGGCGCACAGATACGCAGTATTTT. Residues: CASSFSGGRTDTQYF.